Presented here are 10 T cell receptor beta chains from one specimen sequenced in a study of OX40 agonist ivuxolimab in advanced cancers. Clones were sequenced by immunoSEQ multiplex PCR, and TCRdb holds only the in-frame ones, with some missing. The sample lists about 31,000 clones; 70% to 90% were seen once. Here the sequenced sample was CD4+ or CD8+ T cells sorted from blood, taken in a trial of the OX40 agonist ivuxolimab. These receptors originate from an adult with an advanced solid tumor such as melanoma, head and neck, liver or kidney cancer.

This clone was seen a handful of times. DNA for the CDR3: TGTGCCAGTAGTCTGCTTTTGAACACTGAAGCTTTCTTT. Protein: CASSLLLNTEAFF. The V gene is TRBV19, the J gene TRBJ1-1; D not certain. This CDR3 contains 13 residues. Germline CDR1 reads LNHDA; CDR2 reads SQIVND (reference sequence). V gave up 5 bases and J gave up 0 bases, with 7 bases separating them.

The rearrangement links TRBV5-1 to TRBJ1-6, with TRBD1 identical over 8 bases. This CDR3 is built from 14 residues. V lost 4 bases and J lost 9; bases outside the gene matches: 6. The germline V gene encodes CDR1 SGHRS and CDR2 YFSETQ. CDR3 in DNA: TGCGCCAGCAGCCCCGACAGGGGAAGTTCACCCCTCCACTTT. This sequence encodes CASSPDRGSSPLHF.

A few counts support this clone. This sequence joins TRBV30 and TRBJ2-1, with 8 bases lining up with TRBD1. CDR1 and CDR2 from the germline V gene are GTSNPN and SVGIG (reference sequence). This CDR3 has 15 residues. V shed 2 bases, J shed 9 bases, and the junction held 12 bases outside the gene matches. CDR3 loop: CAWSTLSGGWVEQFF. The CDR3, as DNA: TGTGCCTGGAGTACTCTTTCAGGGGGCTGGGTTGAGCAGTTCTTC. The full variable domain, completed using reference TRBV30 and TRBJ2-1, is SQTIHQWPATLVQPVGSPLSLECTVEGTSNPNLYWYRQAAGRGLQLLFYSVGIGQISSEVPQNLSASRPQDRQFILSSKKLLLSDSGFYLCAWSTLSGGWVEQFFGPGTRLTVL.

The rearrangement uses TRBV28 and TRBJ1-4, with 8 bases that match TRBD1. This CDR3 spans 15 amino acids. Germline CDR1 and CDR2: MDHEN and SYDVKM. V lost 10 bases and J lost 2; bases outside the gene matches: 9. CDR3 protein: CATIDRGWTNEKLFF. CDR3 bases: TGTGCCACGATCGACAGGGGATGGACTAATGAAAAACTGTTTTTT.

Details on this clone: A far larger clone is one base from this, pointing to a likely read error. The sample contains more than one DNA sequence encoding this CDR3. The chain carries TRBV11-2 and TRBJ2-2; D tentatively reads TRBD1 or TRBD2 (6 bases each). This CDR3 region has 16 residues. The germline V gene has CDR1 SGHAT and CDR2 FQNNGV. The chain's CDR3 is CASSQEGGANTGELFF. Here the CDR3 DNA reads TGCGCCAGCAGCCAAGAGGGGGGCGCGAACACCGGGGAGCTGTTTTTT.

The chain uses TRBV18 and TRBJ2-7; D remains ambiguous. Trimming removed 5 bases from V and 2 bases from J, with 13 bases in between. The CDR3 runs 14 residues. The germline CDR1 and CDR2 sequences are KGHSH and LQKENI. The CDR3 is CASSTETATYEQYF. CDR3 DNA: TGTGCCAGCTCAACGGAGACCGCGACCTACGAGCAGTACTTC.

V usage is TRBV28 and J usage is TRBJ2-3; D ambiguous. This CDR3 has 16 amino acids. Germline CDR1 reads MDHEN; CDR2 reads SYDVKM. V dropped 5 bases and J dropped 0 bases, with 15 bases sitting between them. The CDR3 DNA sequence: TGTGCCAGCAGTCCCCGGCGCCTCACTAGCACAGATACGCAGTATTTT. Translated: CASSPRRLTSTDTQYF.

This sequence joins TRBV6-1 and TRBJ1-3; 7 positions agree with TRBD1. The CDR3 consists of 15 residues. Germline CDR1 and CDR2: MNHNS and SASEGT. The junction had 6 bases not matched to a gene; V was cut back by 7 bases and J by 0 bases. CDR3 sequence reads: CASTTGAYSGNTIYF. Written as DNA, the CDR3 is TGTGCCAGCACAACAGGGGCTTACTCTGGAAACACCATATATTTT.

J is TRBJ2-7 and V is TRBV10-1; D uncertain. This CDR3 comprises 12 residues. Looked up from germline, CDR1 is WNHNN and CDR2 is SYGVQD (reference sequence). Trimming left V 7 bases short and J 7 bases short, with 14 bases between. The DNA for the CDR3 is TGCGCCAGCACCACGGACCCCTGGGAGCAGTACTTC. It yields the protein CASTTDPWEQYF.

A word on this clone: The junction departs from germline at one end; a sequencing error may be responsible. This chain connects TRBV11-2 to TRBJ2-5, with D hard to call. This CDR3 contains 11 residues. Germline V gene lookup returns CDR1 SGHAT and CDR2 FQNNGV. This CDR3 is CASSLGLILDF. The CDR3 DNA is TGTGCCAGCAGCTTAGGATTAATCTTGGACTTC.